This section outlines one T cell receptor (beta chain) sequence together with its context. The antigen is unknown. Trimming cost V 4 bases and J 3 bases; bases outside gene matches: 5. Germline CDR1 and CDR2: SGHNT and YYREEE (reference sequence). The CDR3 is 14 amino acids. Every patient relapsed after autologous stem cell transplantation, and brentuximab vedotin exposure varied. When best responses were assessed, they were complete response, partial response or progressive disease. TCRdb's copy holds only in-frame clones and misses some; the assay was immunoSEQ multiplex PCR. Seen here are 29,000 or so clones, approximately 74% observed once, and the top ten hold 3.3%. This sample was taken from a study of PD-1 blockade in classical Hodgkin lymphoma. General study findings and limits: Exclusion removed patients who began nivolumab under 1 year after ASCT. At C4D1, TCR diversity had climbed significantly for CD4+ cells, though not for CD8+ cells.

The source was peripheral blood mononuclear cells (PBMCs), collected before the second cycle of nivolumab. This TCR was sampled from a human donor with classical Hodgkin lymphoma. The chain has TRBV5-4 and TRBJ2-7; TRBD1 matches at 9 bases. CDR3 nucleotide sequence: TGTGCCAGCAGCCCCGGACAGGGGCGCTACGAGCAGTACTTC. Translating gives CASSPGQGRYEQYF.